These 9 T cell receptor beta chains were sequenced from one sample in a study of T cells in Graves' hyperthyroidism and ophthalmopathy. Amplification of TCR beta CDR3 regions was performed using RNA transcripts as template. The study used the HTBI primer set for a first-round RT-PCR of the TCR CDR3. Via MiXCR, TCRdb re-called the multiplex PCR reads, giving one row per CDR3 protein. The sample carries 94,000 or so distinct CDR3 sequences, about 51% recorded once. Sequencing was carried out using blood. These receptors were taken from a woman between 40 and 50 years old with Graves' hyperthyroidism.

The chain couples TRBV20-1 to TRBJ2-5; D is unresolved. Germline lookup yields CDR1 DFQATT and CDR2 SNEGSKA (reference sequence). The CDR3 is made up of 14 amino acids. Trimming removed 0 bases from V and 4 bases from J, with 12 bases in between. Here the CDR3 reads CSARERAWGETQYF. The CDR3, as DNA: TGCAGTGCTAGAGAAAGGGCTTGGGGAGAGACCCAGTACTTC.

The V call is TRBV7-2, the J call TRBJ2-5, with 8 nucleotides matching TRBD2. Germline loops: CDR1 SGHTA, CDR2 FQGNSA. V shed 5 bases, J shed 2 bases, and the junction held 7 bases outside the gene matches. The CDR3 covers 15 residues. The CDR3 DNA reads TGTGCCAGCAGCCAACTGGCGGGGGGACAAGAGACCCAGTACTTC. Protein: CASSQLAGGQETQYF.

This clonotype was observed many times. This chain connects TRBV20-1 to TRBJ2-2, with D perhaps matching TRBD1 (6 bases). CDR1 DFQATT and CDR2 SNEGSKA come from the germline V gene (reference sequence). V lost 4 bases and J lost 8, with 11 bases in between. This CDR3 is built from 12 residues. CDR3 sequence: CSATRTAGELFF. The CDR3 coding sequence is TGCAGTGCTACCCGGACAGCGGGGGAGCTGTTTTTT.

J is TRBJ2-2 and V is TRBV7-9, with a weak D call TRBD2 (5 bases). Germline values: CDR1 SEHNR, CDR2 FQNEAQ (reference sequence). Trimming cost V 5 bases and J 5 bases, with 12 bases left between them. CDR3 length equals 14 residues. CDR3 loop: CASSEAGLTGELFF. In nucleotides, the CDR3 is TGTGCCAGCAGCGAGGCGGGCTTGACCGGGGAGCTGTTTTTT.

This clonotype has a count of ten or more. V usage is TRBV7-2 and J usage is TRBJ2-3; the match to TRBD2 covers 9 bases. The ends lost 2 bases at V and 1 base at J; junction bases unmatched: 1. The CDR3 covers 15 residues. Germline CDR1 is SGHTA and CDR2 is FQGNSA. This CDR3 is CASSLLAGRTDTQYF. The CDR3 DNA reads TGTGCCAGCAGCTTACTAGCGGGGCGCACAGATACGCAGTATTTT. Full variable domain (rest looked up from reference TRBV7-2 and TRBJ2-3): GAGVSQSPSNKVTEKGKDVELRCDPISGHTALYWYRQSLGQGLEFLIYFQGNSAPDKSGLPSDRFSAERTGGSVSTLTIQRTQQEDSAVYLCASSLLAGRTDTQYFGPGTRLTVL.

This clonotype was detected ten times or more. As DNA, the CDR3 is TGCAGTGCTAGACTGTTGGGACAGGGCTACATTGGGTATTTT. Protein sequence: CSARLLGQGYIGYF. The chain is built from TRBV20-1 and TRBJ1-3; 9 bases line up with TRBD1. Trimming took 2 bases from V and 16 from J; bases not matched to a gene: 15. The germline CDR1 and CDR2 sequences are DFQATT and SNEGSKA (reference sequence). The CDR3 totals 14 residues.

In this sample, this clonotype turned up once. The CDR3 end shows no conserved phenylalanine or tryptophan, and so a read error is likely. The DNA is left out, because the CDR3 cannot be placed on it with certainty; the CDR3 is given as TCRdb lists it. The chain links TRBV20-1 to TRBJ2-2; the tabulated D call, TRBD1, remains unverified against the DNA. The CDR3 length is 9 residues, termini included. Germline-derived CDR1 and CDR2 are DFQATT and SNEGSKA (reference sequence). The CDR3 sequence: CSASSSPGV.

The chain is built from TRBV2 and TRBJ1-1; no clear D gene. Germline lookup yields CDR1 SNHLY and CDR2 FYNNEI. This CDR3 is 11 amino acids long. The V end was cut by 8 bases, the J end by 2 bases, with 6 bases between. The CDR3 coding sequence is TGTGCCAGCTGGGGAAACACTGAAGCTTTCTTT. It encodes CASWGNTEAFF.

This clonotype occurred many times. This rearrangement joins TRBV10-3 to TRBJ1-2, with no clear D. Germline loops: CDR1 ENHRY, CDR2 SYGVKD. The CDR3 has 15 amino acids. V was pared by 3 bases and J by 0 bases, with 11 bases between. Here the CDR3 DNA reads TGTGCCATCAGTGACAAAAACAGACCTAACTATGGCTACACCTTC. Translated: CAISDKNRPNYGYTF.